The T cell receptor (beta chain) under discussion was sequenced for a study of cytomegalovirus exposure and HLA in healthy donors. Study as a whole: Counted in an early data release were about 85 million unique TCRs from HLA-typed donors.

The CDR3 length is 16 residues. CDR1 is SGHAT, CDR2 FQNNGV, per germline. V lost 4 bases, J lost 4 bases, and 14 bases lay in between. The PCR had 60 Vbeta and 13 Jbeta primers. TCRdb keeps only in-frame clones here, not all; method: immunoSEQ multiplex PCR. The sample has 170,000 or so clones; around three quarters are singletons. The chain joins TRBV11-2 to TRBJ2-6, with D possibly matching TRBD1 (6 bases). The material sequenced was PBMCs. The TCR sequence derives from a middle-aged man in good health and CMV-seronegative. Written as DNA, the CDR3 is TGTGCCAGCAGCTCTGACAGGTCACCGGGGGCCAACGTCCTGACTTTC. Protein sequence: CASSSDRSPGANVLTF.